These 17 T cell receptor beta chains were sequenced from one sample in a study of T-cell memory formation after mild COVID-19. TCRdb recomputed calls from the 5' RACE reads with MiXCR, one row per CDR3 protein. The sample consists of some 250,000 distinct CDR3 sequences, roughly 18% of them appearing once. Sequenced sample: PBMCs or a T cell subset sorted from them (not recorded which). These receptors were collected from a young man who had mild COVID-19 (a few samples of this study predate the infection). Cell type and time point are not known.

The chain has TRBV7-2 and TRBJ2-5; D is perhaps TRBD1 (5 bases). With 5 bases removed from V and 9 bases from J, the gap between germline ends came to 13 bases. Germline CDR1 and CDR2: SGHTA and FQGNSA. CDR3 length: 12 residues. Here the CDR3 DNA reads TGTGCCAGCAGCCCCGACTGGACATCCCAGTACTTC. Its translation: CASSPDWTSQYF. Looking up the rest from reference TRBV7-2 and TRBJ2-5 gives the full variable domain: GAGVSQSPSNKVTEKGKDVELRCDPISGHTALYWYRQSLGQGLEFLIYFQGNSAPDKSGLPSDRFSAERTGGSVSTLTIQRTQQEDSAVYLCASSPDWTSQYFGPGTRLLVL.

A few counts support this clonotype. The CDR3 reads CAWSIAYEQYF. The CDR3 DNA reads TGTGCCTGGAGTATTGCCTACGAGCAGTACTTC. The chain has TRBV30 and TRBJ2-7; no firm D call. This CDR3 has 11 amino acids. Germline assignment: CDR1 GTSNPN and CDR2 SVGIG (reference sequence). Trimming left V 2 bases short and J 2 bases short, with 4 bases between.

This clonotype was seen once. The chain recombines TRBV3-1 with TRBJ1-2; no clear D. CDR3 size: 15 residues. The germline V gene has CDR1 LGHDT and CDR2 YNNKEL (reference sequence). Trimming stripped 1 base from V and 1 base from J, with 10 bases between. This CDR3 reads CASSQVGSSNYGYTF. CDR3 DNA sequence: TGTGCCAGCAGCCAAGTAGGTAGCAGTAACTATGGCTACACCTTC. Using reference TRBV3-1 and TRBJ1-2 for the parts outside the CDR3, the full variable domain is DTAVSQTPKYLVTQMGNDKSIKCEQNLGHDTMYWYKQDSKKFLKIMFSYNNKELIINETVPNRFSPKSPDKAHLNLHINSLELGDSAVYFCASSQVGSSNYGYTFGSGTRLTVV.

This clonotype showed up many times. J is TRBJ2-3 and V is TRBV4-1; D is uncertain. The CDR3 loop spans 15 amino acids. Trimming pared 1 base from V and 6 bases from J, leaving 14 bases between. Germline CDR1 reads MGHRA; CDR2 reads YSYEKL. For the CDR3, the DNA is TGCGCCAGCAGCCAAGTCCAGGTCCTAGAGGATACGCAGTATTTT. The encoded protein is CASSQVQVLEDTQYF.

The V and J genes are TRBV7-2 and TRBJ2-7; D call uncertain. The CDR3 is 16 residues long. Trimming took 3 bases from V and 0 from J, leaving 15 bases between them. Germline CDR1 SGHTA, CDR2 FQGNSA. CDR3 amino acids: CASSFSAGHGSYEQYF. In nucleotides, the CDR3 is TGTGCCAGCAGCTTCTCGGCCGGGCACGGCTCCTACGAGCAGTACTTC.

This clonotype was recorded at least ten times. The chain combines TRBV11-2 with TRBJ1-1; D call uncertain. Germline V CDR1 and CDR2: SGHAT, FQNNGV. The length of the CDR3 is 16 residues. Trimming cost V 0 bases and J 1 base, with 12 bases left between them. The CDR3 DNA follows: TGTGCCAGCAGCTTAGAGTGGAGGCAGAGGAACACTGAAGCTTTCTTT. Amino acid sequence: CASSLEWRQRNTEAFF.

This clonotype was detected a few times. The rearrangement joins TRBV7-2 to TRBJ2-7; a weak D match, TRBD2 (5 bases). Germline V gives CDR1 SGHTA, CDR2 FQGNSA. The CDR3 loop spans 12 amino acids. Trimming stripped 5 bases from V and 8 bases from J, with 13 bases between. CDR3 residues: CASSQGTGKQYF. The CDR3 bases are TGTGCCAGCAGCCAAGGCACGGGAAAGCAGTACTTC.

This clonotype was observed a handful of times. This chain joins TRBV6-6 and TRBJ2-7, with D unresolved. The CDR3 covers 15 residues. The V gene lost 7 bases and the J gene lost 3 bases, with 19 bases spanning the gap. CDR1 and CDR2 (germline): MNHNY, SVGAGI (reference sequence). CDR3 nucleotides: TGTGCCAGCACCCCCGGGCTGGCCGGGTTCTACGAGCAGTACGTC. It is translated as CASTPGLAGFYEQYV.

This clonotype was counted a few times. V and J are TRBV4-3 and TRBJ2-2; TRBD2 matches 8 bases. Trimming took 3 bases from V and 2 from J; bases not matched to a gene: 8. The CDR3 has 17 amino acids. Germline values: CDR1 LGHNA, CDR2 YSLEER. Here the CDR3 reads CASSQMTGGHNTGELFF. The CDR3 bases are TGCGCCAGCAGCCAGATGACGGGGGGGCATAACACCGGGGAGCTGTTTTTT.

The CDR3 DNA reads as TGTGCCATCAGTGAGTCGACTCGGGCAGGGTGGACCGGGGAGCTGTTTTTT. This sequence encodes CAISESTRAGWTGELFF. This rearrangement joins TRBV10-3 to TRBJ2-2; perhaps TRBD1 as D (5 bases). This CDR3 is built from 17 residues. Trimming cost V 0 bases and J 5 bases, with 16 bases left between them. Germline CDR1 reads ENHRY; CDR2 reads SYGVKD.

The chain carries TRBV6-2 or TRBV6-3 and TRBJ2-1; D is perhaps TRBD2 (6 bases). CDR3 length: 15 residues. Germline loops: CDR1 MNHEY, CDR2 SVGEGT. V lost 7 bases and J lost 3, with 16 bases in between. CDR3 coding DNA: TGTGCCAGCACCCCCCGTCGGGGGAACTACAATGAGCAGTTCTTC. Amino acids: CASTPRRGNYNEQFF.

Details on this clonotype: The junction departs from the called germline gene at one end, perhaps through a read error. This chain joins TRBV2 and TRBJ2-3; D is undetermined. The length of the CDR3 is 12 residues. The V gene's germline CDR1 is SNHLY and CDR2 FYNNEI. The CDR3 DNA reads TGTGCCAGCAGCGAAGGTTCAGATACGCAGTATTTT. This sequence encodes CASSEGSDTQYF.

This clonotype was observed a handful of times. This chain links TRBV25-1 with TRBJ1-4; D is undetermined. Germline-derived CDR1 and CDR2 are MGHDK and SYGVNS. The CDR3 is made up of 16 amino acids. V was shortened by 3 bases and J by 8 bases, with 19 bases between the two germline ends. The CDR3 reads CASSDLRRDLREKLFF. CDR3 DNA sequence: TGTGCCAGCAGTGACCTCCGACGGGATCTGCGAGAAAAACTGTTTTTT. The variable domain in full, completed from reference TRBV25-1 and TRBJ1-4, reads EADIYQTPRYLVIGTGKKITLECSQTMGHDKMYWYQQDPGMELHLIHYSYGVNSTEKGDLSSESTVSRIRTEHFPLTLESARPSHTSQYLCASSDLRRDLREKLFFGSGTQLSVL.

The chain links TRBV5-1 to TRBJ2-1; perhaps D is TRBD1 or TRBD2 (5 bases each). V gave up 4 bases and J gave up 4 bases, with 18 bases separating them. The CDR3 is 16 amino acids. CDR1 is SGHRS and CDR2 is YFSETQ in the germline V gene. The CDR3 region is CASSLEGTRQYNEQFF. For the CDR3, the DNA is TGCGCCAGCAGCCTAGAAGGGACCCGACAATACAATGAGCAGTTCTTC.

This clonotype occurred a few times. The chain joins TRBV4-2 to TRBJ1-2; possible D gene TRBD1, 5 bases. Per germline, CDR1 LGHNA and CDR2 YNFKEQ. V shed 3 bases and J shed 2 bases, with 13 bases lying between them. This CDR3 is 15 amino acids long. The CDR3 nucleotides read TGTGCCAGCAGCCACAGGACAAATCCAAACTATGGCTACACCTTC. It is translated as CASSHRTNPNYGYTF.

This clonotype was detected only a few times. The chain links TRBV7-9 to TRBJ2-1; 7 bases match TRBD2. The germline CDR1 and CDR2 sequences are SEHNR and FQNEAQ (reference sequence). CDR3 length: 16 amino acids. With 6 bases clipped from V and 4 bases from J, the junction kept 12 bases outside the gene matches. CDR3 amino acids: CASRSGASGEYNEQFF. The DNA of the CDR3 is TGTGCCAGCAGAAGCGGGGCTAGCGGCGAATACAATGAGCAGTTCTTC.

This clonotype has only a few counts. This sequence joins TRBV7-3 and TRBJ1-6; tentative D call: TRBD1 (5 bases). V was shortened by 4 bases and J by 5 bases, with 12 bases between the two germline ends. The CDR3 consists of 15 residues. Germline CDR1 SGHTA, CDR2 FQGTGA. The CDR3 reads CASSSGTYDNSPLHF. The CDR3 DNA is TGTGCCAGCAGCTCTGGGACGTACGATAATTCACCCCTCCACTTT.